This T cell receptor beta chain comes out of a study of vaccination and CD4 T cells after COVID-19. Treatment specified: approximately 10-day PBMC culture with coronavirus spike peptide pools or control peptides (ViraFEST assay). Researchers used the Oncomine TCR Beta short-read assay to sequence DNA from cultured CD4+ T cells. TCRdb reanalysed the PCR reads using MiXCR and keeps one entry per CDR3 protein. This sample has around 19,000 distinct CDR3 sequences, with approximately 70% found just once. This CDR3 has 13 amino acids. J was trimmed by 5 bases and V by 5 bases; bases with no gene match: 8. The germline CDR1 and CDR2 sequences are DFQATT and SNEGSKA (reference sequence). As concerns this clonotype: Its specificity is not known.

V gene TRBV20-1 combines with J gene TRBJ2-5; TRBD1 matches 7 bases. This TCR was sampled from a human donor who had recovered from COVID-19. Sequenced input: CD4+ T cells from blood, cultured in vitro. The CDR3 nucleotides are TGCAGTGCTCATACAGGGGTAGGGGAGACCCAGTACTTC. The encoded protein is CSAHTGVGETQYF.